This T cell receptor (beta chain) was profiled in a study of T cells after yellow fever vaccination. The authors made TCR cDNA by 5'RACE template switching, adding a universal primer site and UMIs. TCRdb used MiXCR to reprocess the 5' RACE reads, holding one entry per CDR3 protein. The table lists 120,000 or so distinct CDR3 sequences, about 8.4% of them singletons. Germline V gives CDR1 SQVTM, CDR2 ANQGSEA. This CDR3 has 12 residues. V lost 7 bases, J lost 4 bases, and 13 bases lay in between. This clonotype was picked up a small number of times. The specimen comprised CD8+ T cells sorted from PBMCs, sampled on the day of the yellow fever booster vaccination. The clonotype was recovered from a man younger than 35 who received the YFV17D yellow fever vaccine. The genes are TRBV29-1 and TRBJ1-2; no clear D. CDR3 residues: CSGAGLLYGYTF. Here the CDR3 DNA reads TGCAGCGGCGCCGGGCTACTCTATGGCTACACCTTC.